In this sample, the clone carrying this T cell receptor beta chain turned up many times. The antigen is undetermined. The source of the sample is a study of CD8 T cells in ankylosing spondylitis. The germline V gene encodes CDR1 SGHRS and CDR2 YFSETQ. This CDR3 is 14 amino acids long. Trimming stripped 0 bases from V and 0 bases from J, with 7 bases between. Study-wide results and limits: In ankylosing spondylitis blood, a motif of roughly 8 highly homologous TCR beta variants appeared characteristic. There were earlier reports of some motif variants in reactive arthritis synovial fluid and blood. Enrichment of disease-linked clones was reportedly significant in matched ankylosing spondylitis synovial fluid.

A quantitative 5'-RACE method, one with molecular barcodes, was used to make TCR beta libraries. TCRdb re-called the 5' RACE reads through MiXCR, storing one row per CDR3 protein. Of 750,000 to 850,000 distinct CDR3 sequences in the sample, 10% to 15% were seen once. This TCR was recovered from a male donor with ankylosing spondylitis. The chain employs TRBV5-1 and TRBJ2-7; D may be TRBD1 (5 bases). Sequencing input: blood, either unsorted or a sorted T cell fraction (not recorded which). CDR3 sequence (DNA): TGCGCCAGCAGCTTGGCAGGGATCTCCTACGAGCAGTACTTC. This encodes CASSLAGISYEQYF.